This section outlines one T cell receptor beta chain sequence together with its context. Its antigen remains unknown. The data were obtained in a study of OX40 agonist ivuxolimab in advanced cancers. Study at large: Patients received intravenous ivuxolimab every 2 weeks at 0.01 to 10 mg/kg. Dose-escalation subjects each had hepatocellular carcinoma, melanoma, renal cell or head and neck cancer. Study-level findings and limits: CD8+ T cells averaged more expanded clones than CD4+.

Germline lookup yields CDR1 MDHEN and CDR2 SYDVKM. The V segment lost 3 bases and the J segment 7 bases; nucleotides outside the gene matches: 5. The CDR3 consists of 14 residues. TCRdb keeps only in-frame clones here, not all; method: immunoSEQ multiplex PCR. This sample has over 50,000 clones, with over 75% found just once. The source was CD4+ or CD8+ T cells sorted from blood, collected in a trial of the OX40 agonist ivuxolimab. This chain joins TRBV28 and TRBJ1-4; 7 bases fit TRBD1. The sequence came from an adult with an advanced solid tumor such as melanoma, head and neck, liver or kidney cancer. The CDR3 DNA reads as TGTGCCAGCAGTTTCGAGGGGGCTAGTGAAAAACTGTTTTTT. Its protein is CASSFEGASEKLFF.